Sequencing of this T cell receptor (beta chain) was carried out in a study of glioma-infiltrating T cells. General study findings and limits: Only very few CDR3 sequences appeared in both tissue and blood. Gliomas, especially low-grade, showed above-expected tissue-blood divergence; non-neoplastic patients showed below.

Using RNA template, CDR3s of TCR alpha and beta were amplified with iRepertoire arm-PCR. Tissue mRNA or PBMC total RNA, about 90-450 ng, went into one-step reverse transcription and amplification. TCRdb re-analysed the multiplex PCR reads in MiXCR, keeping a single row per CDR3 protein. The table has roughly 100,000 distinct CDR3 sequences, around 28% seen once. Many counts were recorded for this clonotype. Antigen unknown. V lost 5 bases and J lost 7, with 22 bases in between. In germline, CDR1 is SGHTA, CDR2 FQGNSA. CDR3 length: 16 residues. The sequence came from a human donor with low-grade glioma or glioblastoma, undergoing nonglioma brain surgery, or in good health (not recorded which). The sequenced sample was glioma tissue, nonneoplastic brain tissue, or PBMCs (not recorded which). The genes are TRBV7-2 and TRBJ2-3; D may be TRBD2 (7 bases). The CDR3 nucleotides read TGTGCCAGCAGCAGAGGGGGGGATTTAGGTGGTAATACGCAGTATTTT. Amino acid sequence: CASSRGGDLGGNTQYF.